This TCR beta chain appears in the sequencing data of a study of Ad26.COV2.S vaccination and SARS-CoV-2 variants. The V end lost 5 bases, the J end lost 7 bases, and 12 bases lay between the germline ends. The CDR3 contains 13 residues. Germline V gene sequence: CDR1 SGHTA, CDR2 FQGNSA. Repertoires were generated with immunoSEQ multiplex PCR, while TCRdb's copy carries only in-frame clones and drops some. The sample consists of 350,000 to 450,000 clones, 80% to 95% of them appearing once. Treatment given: roughly 20 received Ad26.COV2.S at low or high dose, single or two shots; roughly five received placebo; per-sample allocation not given. Samples were taken on day 63 after the first vaccine or placebo injection.

The clonotype originates from a person aged 18-65 years who received the Ad26.COV2.S COVID-19 vaccine or a placebo. The material sequenced was peripheral blood, taken in a trial of Ad26.COV2.S vaccine versus placebo. This rearrangement joins TRBV7-2 to TRBJ2-1; no firm D call. This CDR3 reads CASSRILGNEQFF. In DNA, the CDR3 is TGTGCCAGCAGCCGAATCCTGGGTAATGAGCAGTTCTTC.